The 9 T cell receptor beta chains given below trace back to one sample, sequenced in a study of post-analysis software for immune sequencing data. These receptors' antigens are unknown. Study-level findings and limits: Relative to controls, patients had five TRBV segments at higher frequency, with TRBV5-6, TRBV5-1 and TRBV20-1 among these.

TCR beta libraries were prepared from cDNA with unique molecular identifiers. TCRdb re-called the PCR reads with MiXCR, one entry per CDR3 protein. The sample includes some 890,000 distinct CDR3 sequences, roughly half of them seen just once. The sequencing sample was made of blood. These receptor sequences come from a girl aged 5-17 years with multiple sclerosis.

V gene TRBV3-1 combines with J gene TRBJ2-1, with a tentative D call TRBD2 (5 bases). The V end was cut by 2 bases, the J end by 3 bases, with 11 bases between. The CDR3 covers 15 residues. Germline V gene data show CDR1 as LGHDT and CDR2 as YNNKEL (reference sequence). For the CDR3, the DNA is TGTGCCAGCAGCCAATTCTTGGAGGTCTACAATGAGCAGTTCTTC. Its translation is CASSQFLEVYNEQFF.

The chain couples TRBV15 to TRBJ2-6; D unresolved. Deletions cut 0 bases from V and 0 bases from J, with 12 bases between. Per the germline V gene, CDR1 is LNHNV and CDR2 is YYDKDF (reference sequence). The CDR3 is made up of 18 amino acids. CDR3 sequence (DNA): TGTGCCACCAGCAGAGATCTGGCAATAAGCTCTGGGGCCAACGTCCTGACTTTC. This gives the protein CATSRDLAISSGANVLTF.

J is TRBJ2-1 and V is TRBV28; 11 bases are shared with TRBD2. The V and J ends lost 7 bases and 2 bases, in that order; junction bases with no gene match: 4. The CDR3 has 15 residues. CDR1 is MDHEN, CDR2 SYDVKM, per germline. In DNA, the CDR3 is TGTGCCAGCACCCGGGGACTAGCGGCCTACAATGAGCAGTTCTTC. Its protein is CASTRGLAAYNEQFF.

The chain joins TRBV12-3 or TRBV12-4 to TRBJ2-3; TRBD2 aligns across 8 bases. The CDR3 is 18 amino acids. Germline trimming cut 4 bases from V and 0 bases from J; bases unmatched to any gene: 12. The CDR3 bases are TGTGCCAGCAGTTCCAACAGACTAGCGATACACAGCACAGATACGCAGTATTTT. This sequence encodes CASSSNRLAIHSTDTQYF.

This chain connects TRBV2 to TRBJ2-5; 8 positions agree with TRBD2. After removal of 4 bases from V and 3 bases from J, the junction contained 10 bases not matched to a gene. CDR3 length: 16 residues. Germline-derived CDR1 and CDR2 are SNHLY and FYNNEI. For the CDR3, the DNA is TGTGCCAGCAGTGGGCTAGCGGGTGCAAAGAAAGAGACCCAGTACTTC. Its protein is CASSGLAGAKKETQYF.

The chain employs TRBV19 and TRBJ2-7; D remains unclear. The V gene lost 4 bases and the J gene lost 0 bases, with 13 bases spanning the gap. The length of the CDR3 is 15 residues. In germline, CDR1 is LNHDA, CDR2 SQIVND (reference sequence). The CDR3 bases are TGTGCCAGTAGTAGGACCGTTCAGAGCTCCTACGAGCAGTACTTC. This sequence encodes CASSRTVQSSYEQYF.

The chain is built from TRBV5-1 and TRBJ2-3; 7 nucleotides match TRBD2. The ends lost 1 base at V and 4 bases at J; junction bases unmatched: 6. The CDR3 extends over 15 amino acids. Germline V gene data show CDR1 as SGHRS and CDR2 as YFSETQ. The CDR3, as DNA: TGCGCCAGCAGCTTGAGGCGGGGGTGGGCAGATACGCAGTATTTT. This encodes CASSLRRGWADTQYF.

The V gene is TRBV7-2, the J gene TRBJ2-7; 8 nucleotides align to TRBD2. Germline V gene data show CDR1 as SGHTA and CDR2 as FQGNSA. The CDR3 sequence is 15 residues long. After removal of 2 bases from V and 7 bases from J, the junction contained 10 bases not matched to a gene. This CDR3 reads CASSLTPSSGLEQYF. The CDR3 nucleotides read TGTGCCAGCAGCTTAACCCCCTCTAGCGGGCTGGAGCAGTACTTC.

As DNA, the CDR3 is TGTGCCAGCAGTCGGGTGGGGGTCAATCAGCCCCAGCATTTT. Its translation: CASSRVGVNQPQHF. This chain uses TRBV12-3 or TRBV12-4 with TRBJ1-5, with TRBD1 as a possible D gene (5 bases). V was clipped by 5 bases and J by 3 bases, with 11 bases between them. The CDR3 runs to 14 residues.